Listed below are T cell receptor beta chains from one sample, sequenced in a study of blood T cell repertoires in COVID-19. Generated by immunoSEQ multiplex PCR, the TCRdb table keeps only in-frame clones and is missing some. Of around 20,000 clones listed, approximately 94% are singletons. The sequenced material came from peripheral blood. Receptors were obtained from a human donor in a cohort sampled during active COVID-19. CDR3s include the opening cysteine and the closing phenylalanine or tryptophan. The D gene is left open where the match is weak. Not all rows give a size; the values are once, few, many and, for expanded clones, a class.

J gene	clone size	V gene	D gene	CDR3 DNA	CDR3 protein
TRBJ2-3	.	TRBV7-9	.	TGTGCCAGCAGCCAGCCCAATCTCTCGGGTACGCAGTATTTT	CASSQPNLSGTQYF
TRBJ2-7	.	TRBV5-1	.	TGCGCCAGCAGCTCGGACTTCTCCCTAGCCTACGAGCAGTACTTC	CASSSDFSLAYEQYF
TRBJ1-5	.	TRBV7-2	.	TGTGCCAGCAGCCAGCGGACAGTTAGCAATCAGCCCCAGCATTTT	CASSQRTVSNQPQHF
TRBJ1-2	.	TRBV29-1	.	TGCAGCATCTCCCCTCCGACAACTAACTATGGCTACACCTTC	CSISPPTTNYGYTF
TRBJ1-5	.	TRBV15	.	TGTGCCACCAGTATACAGATTAATCAGCCCCAGCATTTT	CATSIQINQPQHF
TRBJ2-2	.	TRBV2	TRBD2	TGTGCCAGCGCCCGGTGGGGGGGGGTGTTTTTT	CASARWGGVFF
TRBJ1-6	.	TRBV4-1	TRBD1	TGCGCCAGCAGCCAAGAAAACAGGGGGTCTTCACCCCTCCACTTT	CASSQENRGSSPLHF
TRBJ2-2	.	TRBV28	.	TGTGCCAGCAGCCCAGGACAAAAGAACACCGGGGAGCTGTTTTTT	CASSPGQKNTGELFF
TRBJ1-1	.	TRBV21-1	.	TGTGCCAGCAGCAGGGACACACTGAAATGTCCCACTGAAGCTTTCTTT	CASSRDTLKCPTEAFF
TRBJ2-1	.	TRBV6-5	.	TGTGCCAGCAGTCTTTGGGACAAATACAATGAGCAGTTCTTC	CASSLWDKYNEQFF
TRBJ2-7	.	TRBV28	TRBD1	TGTGCCAGCGGGACAGTGCCTCCTAACGAGCAGTACTTC	CASGTVPPNEQYF
TRBJ2-6	.	TRBV9	TRBD2	TGTGCCAGCAGCGTAGGCCTAGCGGCCTCTGGGGCCAACGTCCTGACTTTC	CASSVGLAASGANVLTF
TRBJ1-1	.	TRBV6-5	.	TGTGCCAGCAGTCGAAACAGGGAGAAGGAGACTTTCTTT	CASSRNREKETFF
TRBJ2-2	.	TRBV5-1	TRBD1	TGCGCCAGCAGCTTAAGACAGGGGAACACCGGGGAGCTGTTTTTT	CASSLRQGNTGELFF
TRBJ2-7	.	TRBV6-5	.	TGTGCCAGCAGTACAGAGTTTTACGAGCAGTACTTC	CASSTEFYEQYF
TRBJ2-7	.	TRBV5-1	TRBD2	TGCGCCAGCAGCTTGAGCGGGAGCTCCTACGAGCAGTACTTC	CASSLSGSSYEQYF
TRBJ1-1	.	TRBV5-4	.	TGTGCCAGCAGCCGGATCGCGGGGGGGGGTTACACTGAAGCTTTCTTT	CASSRIAGGGYTEAFF
TRBJ2-1	.	TRBV18	TRBD2	TGTGCCAGCTCACCCGGCCTAGCGGGACTCAATGAGCAGTTCTTC	CASSPGLAGLNEQFF
TRBJ1-2	.	TRBV6-6	TRBD1	TGTGCCAGCAGGCCAGGGGGCTATGGCTACACCTTC	CASRPGGYGYTF
TRBJ2-2	.	TRBV4-3	TRBD1	TGCGCCAGCGCTCTGGGACAGGGCACCGGGGAGCTGTTTTTT	CASALGQGTGELFF
TRBJ1-1	few	TRBV7-9	TRBD1	TGTGCCAGCAGAAGGGACAGGGAGTACACTGAAGCTTTCTTT	CASRRDREYTEAFF
TRBJ2-3	.	TRBV7-2	TRBD2	TGTGCCAGCAGCTTAGACACCCTCAGCGGGGGGGGGATGGGCGATACGCAGTATTTT	CASSLDTLSGGGMGDTQYF
TRBJ2-5	.	TRBV6-4	.	TGTGCCAGCAGCCGGGATTTTGCAGAGACCCAGTACTTC	CASSRDFAETQYF
TRBJ2-7	.	TRBV6-5	TRBD1	TGTGCCAGCAGTCGCTCGGGACAGGGGTCGTACGAGCAGTACTTC	CASSRSGQGSYEQYF
TRBJ2-1	.	TRBV7-2	.	TGTGCCAGCAGCTTAGTTCCGACAGGCTCCTACAATGAGCAGTTCTTC	CASSLVPTGSYNEQFF
TRBJ1-2	.	TRBV12-3/TRBV12-4	.	TGTGCCAGCAGTTTACTCCCCTCACGGGGCTACACCTTC	CASSLLPSRGYTF
TRBJ2-7	.	TRBV28	TRBD2	TGTGCCAGCCGAGCCCCCCCTAGCGGGAGTTACGAGCAGTACTTC	CASRAPPSGSYEQYF
TRBJ2-7	.	TRBV2	.	TGTGCCGCCAGCGGCCAGGGAGGAGTGGAGTACTTC	CAASGQGGVEYF
TRBJ2-7	few	TRBV28	TRBD1	TGTGCCAGCAGTTTAACAGGGGGTAGGTACGAGCAGTACTTC	CASSLTGGRYEQYF
TRBJ2-5	.	TRBV7-9	TRBD1	TGTGCCAGCAGCACAGGGGAAGTTCCCTCAGAGACCCAGTACTTC	CASSTGEVPSETQYF
TRBJ2-1	.	TRBV3-1/TRBV3-2	.	TGTGCCAGCAGCCAAGTGTCAGCAGGCAATGAGCAGTTCTTC	CASSQVSAGNEQFF
TRBJ1-2	.	TRBV15	.	TGTGCCACCAGCTACGAGTGGGGGGACTATGGCTACACCTTC	CATSYEWGDYGYTF
TRBJ2-2	.	TRBV5-1	TRBD2	TGCGCCAGCAGCTCTAGCGGGTTGAACACCGGGGAGCTGTTTTTT	CASSSSGLNTGELFF
TRBJ1-3	.	TRBV6-5	.	TGTGCCAGCAGCTCCTTGGGAGGGGCTGGAAACACCATATATTTT	CASSSLGGAGNTIYF
TRBJ2-1	.	TRBV11-2	.	TGTGCCAGCAGCCGAGCCGCCGACTACAATGAGCAGTTCTTC	CASSRAADYNEQFF
TRBJ2-7	.	TRBV5-1	TRBD1	TGCGCCAGCAGCTGGGACAGGGGGAACTACGAGCAGTACTTC	CASSWDRGNYEQYF
TRBJ2-3	.	TRBV19	TRBD2	TGTGCCAGTAGTATAGATCAGACTAGCGGGGGCACAGATACGCAGTATTTT	CASSIDQTSGGTDTQYF
TRBJ2-7	.	TRBV6-5	TRBD2	TGTGCCAGCGGGGCGGGAGGGCCCTTCGAGCAGTACTTC	CASGAGGPFEQYF
TRBJ1-3	.	TRBV18	.	TGTGCCAGCTCACCACTTCCAGCGGACGTGGACACCATATATTTT	CASSPLPADVDTIYF
TRBJ2-6	.	TRBV5-1	.	TGCGCCAGCAGCTCAAGCGTCTCTGGGGCCAACGTCCTGACTTTC	CASSSSVSGANVLTF
TRBJ1-5	.	TRBV5-1	.	TGCGCCAGCAGCTTAACAGGGTCCAATCAGCCCCAGCATTTT	CASSLTGSNQPQHF
TRBJ1-4	.	TRBV28	TRBD1	TGTGCCAGCAGTCTCGGGACAGGCGGTGAAAAACTGTTTTTT	CASSLGTGGEKLFF
TRBJ1-5	.	TRBV7-8	.	TGTGCCAGCAGCGTGTCGGGCGGGGACGGTCAGCCCCAGCATTTT	CASSVSGGDGQPQHF
TRBJ2-2	once	TRBV7-8	.	TGTGCCAGCAGCCTCTTCTCACTAGGAAGCACCGGGGAGCTGTTTTTT	CASSLFSLGSTGELFF
TRBJ2-7	.	TRBV6-2/TRBV6-3	TRBD1	TGTGCCAGCAGTTACTCGACAGGGGGCCCTCCGGTGTACGAGCAGTACTTC	CASSYSTGGPPVYEQYF
TRBJ2-1	.	TRBV29-1	.	TGCAGCGTTGAAGATCTAGGCAGCTACAATGAGCAGTTCTTC	CSVEDLGSYNEQFF
TRBJ1-5	.	TRBV7-8	.	TGTGCCAGCAGCCGCAGGGGAGTTGGCAATCAGCCCCAGCATTTT	CASSRRGVGNQPQHF
TRBJ2-1	.	TRBV14	TRBD2	TGTGCCAGCAGACTGGGACTAGCGGGCTACAATGAGCAGTTCTTC	CASRLGLAGYNEQFF
TRBJ1-1	.	TRBV7-9	.	TGTGCCAGCAGCTTAGCAGGGGCTTCGATGAACACTGAAGCTTTCTTT	CASSLAGASMNTEAFF
TRBJ1-2	.	TRBV28	.	TGTGCCAGCAGTTTCTTCCCCGGGACTGCAGCTAACTATGGCTACACCTTC	CASSFFPGTAANYGYTF
TRBJ1-2	.	TRBV5-1	.	TGCGCCAGCAGCCCCGGTGGACTTCGTGGCTACACCTTC	CASSPGGLRGYTF
TRBJ2-1	.	TRBV6-6	TRBD2	TGTGCCAGCAGTTACGGACTAGCGGGGTCCTACAATGAGCAGTTCTTC	CASSYGLAGSYNEQFF
TRBJ1-5	once	TRBV10-3	.	TGTGCCATCAGTGAGCGGCAGGAGGTTCAGCCCCAGCATTTT	CAISERQEVQPQHF
TRBJ1-2	once	TRBV18	TRBD1	TGTGCCAGCTCACCAAATACGCGGGACAGGGATACCTTC	CASSPNTRDRDTF
TRBJ1-1	.	TRBV28	.	TGTGCCAGCATCCAGAGCCGGGGCGGGAGGGGAACTGAAGCTTTCTTT	CASIQSRGGRGTEAFF